Reported below is one T cell receptor (beta chain). Its antigen is as yet unknown. These data originate in a study of T cells in women clearing cervical HPV infection. General observations from the study: Unknown T-cell numbers per sample may underlie the richness differences. Repertoire richness, not evenness, was significantly elevated in CIN3+ cases versus controls.

Data came from immunoSEQ multiplex PCR; TCRdb stores just in-frame clones and leaves some out. The specimen's table records roughly 30,000 clones. Source material: blood buffy coat. The source of this sequence is a woman aged 18 to 75 with a cervical HPV16 infection that either progressed to CIN3+ or cleared (not recorded which).

The CDR3 DNA, read in part, is TGTGCCAGCAGCTTAGCTGGGGGCGCGTACACTGAA. It encodes CASSLAGGAYTE. The complete CDR3 sequence is CASSLAGGAYTEAFF. The rearrangement joins TRBV7-2 to TRBJ1-1; D may be TRBD1 (6 bases). The read ends 3 residues early relative to the CDR3; the germline J gene fills the gap. Looked up from germline, CDR1 is SGHTA and CDR2 is FQGNSA. Trimming pared 0 bases from V and 3 bases from J, leaving 11 bases between. The CDR3 has 15 amino acids.